One and the same sample provided the 26 T cell receptor beta chains below, sequenced in a study of cytomegalovirus exposure and HLA in healthy donors. Sequenced by immunoSEQ multiplex PCR; TCRdb stores in-frame clones only, minus some. The table has under 100,000 clones, roughly 95% seen once; the top ten hold 0.6% to 0.7%. The sample was PBMCs. These receptors all come from a woman aged 18-30 years in good health and CMV-seronegative.

Here the CDR3 reads CASSFSGAYEQYF. The CDR3 coding sequence is TGCGCCAGCAGCTTTAGCGGGGCTTACGAGCAGTACTTC. The chain is built from TRBV5-1 and TRBJ2-7, with 8 bases that match TRBD2. Per the germline V gene, CDR1 is SGHRS and CDR2 is YFSETQ. The CDR3 has 13 residues. V shed 2 bases and J 4 bases; nucleotides not matched to a gene: 2.

The chain couples TRBV23-1 to TRBJ2-1, with 10 bases that match TRBD1. TRBV23-1 is sorted into the ORF group, with uncertain function. The CDR3 runs 15 residues. V gave up 2 bases and J gave up 5 bases; unmatched junction bases: 3. The DNA of the CDR3 is TGCGCCAGCAGTCAAGGACAGGGGGGGGACAATGAGCAGTTCTTC. Residues: CASSQGQGGDNEQFF.

The CDR3 loop is CASSPQTHYNEQFF. CDR3 nucleotide sequence: TGTGCCAGCAGCCCGCAGACTCACTACAATGAGCAGTTCTTC. The rearrangement joins TRBV7-9 to TRBJ2-1; no clear D. CDR1 and CDR2 (germline): SEHNR, FQNEAQ (reference sequence). The CDR3 totals 14 residues. V lost 5 bases and J lost 3, with 11 bases in between.

The V call is TRBV7-9, the J call TRBJ2-4, with D possibly TRBD1 on 5 matching bases. The V gene lost 4 bases and the J gene lost 8 bases, with 12 bases spanning the gap. The CDR3 runs to 13 residues. Germline CDR1 reads SEHNR; CDR2 reads FQNEAQ (reference sequence). The CDR3 here is CASSSPGSDIQYF. The CDR3 DNA reads TGTGCCAGCAGCTCCCCAGGGTCGGACATTCAGTACTTC.

V and J are TRBV2 and TRBJ1-4; D ambiguous. CDR3 size: 13 residues. Germline CDR1 is SNHLY and CDR2 is FYNNEI. V lost 3 bases, J lost 5 bases, and 7 bases lay in between. This CDR3 is CASSDRRNEKLFF. Written as DNA, the CDR3 is TGTGCCAGCAGTGACCGTCGGAATGAAAAACTGTTTTTT. The entire variable domain, with the rest obtained from reference TRBV2 and TRBJ1-4, is as follows: EPEVTQTPSHQVTQMGQEVILRCVPISNHLYFYWYRQILGQKVEFLVSFYNNEISEKSEIFDDQFSVERPDGSNFTLKIRSTKLEDSAMYFCASSDRRNEKLFFGSGTQLSVL.

The chain recombines TRBV7-9 with TRBJ1-5, with 11 bases matching TRBD1. The ends lost 4 bases at V and 4 bases at J; junction bases unmatched: 6. This CDR3 contains 16 residues. Per the germline V gene, CDR1 is SEHNR and CDR2 is FQNEAQ (reference sequence). The CDR3 region is CASSYWGQGGNQPQHF. CDR3 DNA sequence: TGTGCCAGCAGCTATTGGGGACAGGGGGGAAATCAGCCCCAGCATTTT.

The V call is TRBV5-5, the J call TRBJ1-2, with D unclear. The CDR3 is 13 residues long. Germline CDR1 is SGHKS and CDR2 is YYEKEE (reference sequence). Trimming shortened V by 0 bases and J by 2 bases, and 5 bases separated the two germline ends. In DNA form, the CDR3 reads TGTGCCAGCAGCTTGGCTGGCAACTATGGCTACACCTTC. Amino acids: CASSLAGNYGYTF.

The chain couples TRBV11-3 to TRBJ2-2; D may be TRBD2 (5 bases). This CDR3 is built from 14 residues. CDR1 and CDR2 (germline): SGHNT, YENEEA. The germline V and J ends were trimmed by 8 bases and 5 bases, with 15 bases remaining between them. The CDR3: CASGSVGETGELFF. The CDR3 nucleotides are TGTGCCAGCGGCTCCGTCGGGGAGACCGGGGAGCTGTTTTTT.

J is TRBJ1-5 and V is TRBV28; tentatively, D is TRBD1 (6 bases). The V gene lost 7 bases and the J gene lost 1 base, with 17 bases spanning the gap. In germline, CDR1 is MDHEN, CDR2 SYDVKM. The CDR3 consists of 16 residues. The CDR3 is CASTLPWGQSNQPQHF. The DNA for the CDR3 is TGTGCCAGCACCCTACCGTGGGGGCAGAGCAATCAGCCCCAGCATTTT. Looking up the rest from reference TRBV28 and TRBJ1-5 gives the full variable domain: DVKVTQSSRYLVKRTGEKVFLECVQDMDHENMFWYRQDPGLGLRLIYFSYDVKMKEKGDIPEGYSVSREKKERFSLILESASTNQTSMYLCASTLPWGQSNQPQHFGDGTRLSIL.

This chain connects TRBV4-1 to TRBJ2-3; possibly TRBD2 for D (5 bases). V was pared by 4 bases and J by 2 bases, with 16 bases between. In germline, CDR1 is MGHRA, CDR2 YSYEKL. The CDR3 is made up of 16 amino acids. The CDR3 DNA reads as TGCGCCAGCAGCCCCCCCTTCGGGGTCCACACAGATACGCAGTATTTT. This gives the protein CASSPPFGVHTDTQYF.

This rearrangement joins TRBV6-5 to TRBJ2-5; TRBD2 aligns across 10 bases. Germline values: CDR1 MNHEY, CDR2 SVGAGI. The V segment lost 2 bases and the J segment 9 bases; nucleotides outside the gene matches: 9. CDR3 length: 15 amino acids. The CDR3 DNA is TGTGCCAGCAGTTACGACAGCAAACTAGCGGGGTCCCAGTACTTC. Protein product: CASSYDSKLAGSQYF.

This chain uses TRBV11-3 with TRBJ2-1; D is ambiguous. The germline V gene encodes CDR1 SGHNT and CDR2 YENEEA. This CDR3 has 15 residues. The V end lost 1 base, the J end lost 1 base, and 8 bases lay between the germline ends. The chain's CDR3 is CASSLGGGSYNEQFF. For the CDR3, the DNA is TGTGCCAGCAGCTTAGGTGGCGGATCCTACAATGAGCAGTTCTTC.

This chain uses TRBV12-5 with TRBJ1-5, with D unresolved. CDR3 size: 12 residues. V dropped 6 bases and J dropped 2 bases, with 5 bases sitting between them. Germline V gene sequence: CDR1 LGHNT, CDR2 FRNRAP. The CDR3 region is CASGQGNQPQHF. The CDR3 DNA sequence: TGTGCTAGTGGGCAGGGCAATCAGCCCCAGCATTTT.

The chain recombines TRBV19 with TRBJ2-7, with D perhaps TRBD2 (7 bases). This CDR3 is 14 amino acids long. V lost 8 bases and J lost 4, with 18 bases in between. Germline values: CDR1 LNHDA, CDR2 SQIVND (reference sequence). The CDR3 DNA sequence: TGTGCCAGTTCCCAAGGGGGGGGCAGATACGAGCAGTACTTC. Amino acid sequence: CASSQGGGRYEQYF.

The chain is built from TRBV18 and TRBJ1-4; D perhaps matches TRBD1 (6 bases). Germline V CDR1 and CDR2: KGHSH, LQKENI. V gave up 3 bases and J gave up 6 bases, with 11 bases separating them. This CDR3 is built from 14 residues. The CDR3 region has the DNA TGTGCCAGCTCACCCGGGACAATCGATGAAAAACTGTTTTTT. Encoded protein: CASSPGTIDEKLFF.

This chain uses TRBV19 with TRBJ1-4; 8 bases align to TRBD1. This CDR3 is 12 amino acids long. J was trimmed by 11 bases and V by 3 bases; bases with no gene match: 2. Germline CDR1 and CDR2: LNHDA and SQIVND (reference sequence). The DNA of the CDR3 is TGTGCCAGTAGTATCCGACAGGGGAAACTGTTTTTT. Translation: CASSIRQGKLFF. The full variable domain, in which reference TRBV19 and TRBJ1-4 provide the parts outside the CDR3, is DGGITQSPKYLFRKEGQNVTLSCEQNLNHDAMYWYRQDPGQGLRLIYYSQIVNDFQKGDIAEGYSVSREKKESFPLTVTSAQKNPTAFYLCASSIRQGKLFFGSGTQLSVL.

The V call is TRBV4-3, the J call TRBJ2-1, with D uncertain. CDR1 LGHNA and CDR2 YSLEER come from the germline V gene. Trimming removed 2 bases at V and 0 bases at J, with 5 bases between. This CDR3 is 14 amino acids long. The DNA for the CDR3 is TGCGCCAGCAGCCAACACAGCTCCTACAATGAGCAGTTCTTC. Amino acid sequence: CASSQHSSYNEQFF.

The gene calls are TRBV5-4 and TRBJ2-6; D gene unclear. CDR3 length equals 14 residues. Germline values: CDR1 SGHNT, CDR2 YYREEE (reference sequence). V lost 1 base and J lost 1, with 3 bases in between. The CDR3 DNA is TGTGCCAGCAGCTTGCATTCTGGGGCCAACGTCCTGACTTTC. Its protein product is CASSLHSGANVLTF.

The J gene is TRBJ2-5, the V gene TRBV19; TRBD2 might be the D (5 bases). The CDR3 is 16 residues long. Trimming left V 0 bases short and J 4 bases short, with 15 bases between. Germline values: CDR1 LNHDA, CDR2 SQIVND (reference sequence). The CDR3 coding sequence is TGTGCCAGTAGTATAGATGACCCTGGGAGAGGAGAGACCCAGTACTTC. Its translation: CASSIDDPGRGETQYF.

The chain employs TRBV25-1 and TRBJ2-1, with D possibly matching TRBD2 (5 bases). The germline gives CDR1 MGHDK, CDR2 SYGVNS. V gave up 5 bases and J gave up 4 bases, with 9 bases separating them. This CDR3 spans 13 amino acids. CDR3 DNA: TGTGCCAGCAGTCATCCGGGGTACAATGAGCAGTTCTTC. Protein product: CASSHPGYNEQFF.

This chain uses TRBV7-2 with TRBJ2-5; D is ambiguous. The CDR3 covers 14 residues. Germline CDR1 SGHTA, CDR2 FQGNSA. Trimming cost V 4 bases and J 1 base, with 10 bases left between them. The CDR3 protein is CASSSSATQETQYF. The CDR3 DNA reads TGTGCCAGCAGCTCCTCAGCGACCCAAGAGACCCAGTACTTC.

V and J are TRBV4-1 and TRBJ2-1; a possible D gene is TRBD2 (7 bases). Germline lookup yields CDR1 MGHRA and CDR2 YSYEKL. The CDR3 covers 17 residues. The ends were cut back, 1 base at V and 8 bases at J, with 21 bases in the middle. The CDR3 nucleotides are TGCGCCAGCAGCCAAGCCGCGAGGGGGAGGGGGGCGCATGAGCAGTTCTTC. Its translation: CASSQAARGRGAHEQFF.

This sequence joins TRBV29-1 and TRBJ2-7; TRBD1 might be the D (8 bases). The CDR3 has 13 residues. With 6 bases removed from V and 6 bases from J, the gap between germline ends came to 18 bases. The V gene's germline CDR1 is SQVTM and CDR2 ANQGSEA. This chain's CDR3 is CSVVTGAGVEQYF. Here the CDR3 DNA reads TGCAGCGTAGTGACAGGGGCGGGAGTCGAGCAGTACTTC.

This chain connects TRBV4-3 to TRBJ1-1, with a weak D call TRBD1 (6 bases). V was shortened by 2 bases and J by 7 bases, with 26 bases between the two germline ends. Germline V gives CDR1 LGHNA, CDR2 YSLEER. This CDR3 is 18 amino acids long. The CDR3 is CASSQKKGVGAPRDEAFF. The DNA for the CDR3 is TGCGCCAGCAGCCAAAAGAAAGGGGTGGGGGCCCCCCGCGATGAAGCTTTCTTT.

This chain uses TRBV6-5 with TRBJ2-3; 11 bases align to TRBD2. Germline V lookup: CDR1 MNHEY, CDR2 SVGAGI. V shed 2 bases, J shed 4 bases, and the junction held 2 bases outside the gene matches. The CDR3 totals 15 residues. CDR3 nucleotides: TGTGCCAGCAGTTACATAGCGGGGGGGCCAGATACGCAGTATTTT. It yields the protein CASSYIAGGPDTQYF.

This clone was recorded once. The genes are TRBV13 and TRBJ2-2; perhaps TRBD2 as D (5 bases). The CDR3 has 14 amino acids. The germline V and J ends were trimmed by 3 bases and 8 bases, with 13 bases remaining between them. In germline, CDR1 is PRHDT, CDR2 FYEKMQ (reference sequence). Here the CDR3 reads CASSLSGPGGELFF. The CDR3 DNA follows: TGTGCCAGCAGCTTGAGCGGACCGGGGGGGGAGCTGTTTTTT.